The 32 T cell receptor beta chains in this list originate from one sample, sequenced in a study of multiple sclerosis patients with progressive multifocal leukoencephalopathy (dated by TCRdb to the late 2010s). Library generation was performed with the immunoSEQ multiplex PCR assay. What TCRdb holds here is the immuneACCESS table cut down to in-frame rearrangements. Part of the clones is not present; checked against another copy, under half of the missing clones reflect an unresolved V gene, and the others are unexplained. Here the sample has more than 30,000 clones; roughly 86% occur a single time. Clones ranked in the top ten supply about 6% of the sample. Sample time point, as interpreted from the label and publication: time of PML onset. Reading the label with the study, this specimen's treatment or condition is: on natalizumab therapy at sampling. The sequencing here drew on PBMCs, taken from a patient treated with natalizumab. The receptors derive from a woman between 40 and 50 years old with progressive multifocal leukoencephalopathy.

J is TRBJ2-4 and V is TRBV21-1; TRBD1 was called by the table and not checked on the DNA. TRBV21-1 is a pseudogene segment. This CDR3 spans 17 amino acids. The DNA of the CDR3 is TGTGCCAGCAGCCCGGTGGTCCAGGGAAAGTGCAAAAACATTCAGTACTTC. It translates to CASSPVVQGKCKNIQYF.

The chain couples TRBV5-4 to TRBJ2-7; weak D call: TRBD1 (6 bases). The V gene lost 0 bases and the J gene lost 2 bases, with 9 bases spanning the gap. CDR3 length: 14 amino acids. The germline gives CDR1 SGHNT, CDR2 YYREEE (reference sequence). The CDR3 DNA reads as TGTGCCAGCAGCTTGGAAGGGGGAACCTACGAGCAGTACTTC. Its protein is CASSLEGGTYEQYF.

The J gene is TRBJ2-2, the V gene TRBV7-2; D ambiguous. The CDR3 runs to 14 residues. V gave up 8 bases and J gave up 1 base, with 11 bases separating them. CDR1 and CDR2 from the germline V gene are SGHTA and FQGNSA. This CDR3 reads CASGIRQNTGELFF. CDR3 DNA: TGTGCCAGCGGGATCCGGCAGAACACCGGGGAGCTGTTTTTT.

The genes are TRBV7-2 and TRBJ2-5; 8 nucleotides line up with TRBD1. TRBJ2-7 explains the end of the DNA better; the J call may be wrong. Per germline, CDR1 SGHTA and CDR2 FQGNSA. The CDR3 covers 14 residues. Written as DNA, the CDR3 is TGTGCCAGCAGCTCGACAGGGGCGGGCTACGAGCAGTACTTC. Residues: CASSSTGAGYEQYF.

V usage is TRBV9 and J usage is TRBJ2-3; the match to TRBD2 covers 7 bases. The V and J ends lost 4 bases and 1 base, in that order; junction bases with no gene match: 6. The CDR3 runs 15 residues. Looked up from germline, CDR1 is SGDLS and CDR2 is YYNGEE. The CDR3 loop is CASSPGTIRTDTQYF. The CDR3 DNA sequence: TGTGCCAGCAGCCCCGGGACTATACGCACAGATACGCAGTATTTT.

V and J are TRBV30 and TRBJ1-1; D not certain. The V gene lost 0 bases and the J gene lost 1 base, with 3 bases spanning the gap. Germline-derived CDR1 and CDR2 are GTSNPN and SVGIG (reference sequence). This CDR3 comprises 12 residues. The CDR3 reads CAWSVRNTEAFF. In DNA, the CDR3 is TGTGCCTGGAGTGTAAGGAACACTGAAGCTTTCTTT. The whole variable domain, remainder taken from reference TRBV30 and TRBJ1-1, is SQTIHQWPATLVQPVGSPLSLECTVEGTSNPNLYWYRQAAGRGLQLLFYSVGIGQISSEVPQNLSASRPQDRQFILSSKKLLLSDSGFYLCAWSVRNTEAFFGQGTRLTVV.

The J gene is TRBJ2-1, the V gene TRBV7-2; D could derive from TRBD1 or TRBD2 (6 bases each). Germline V CDR1 and CDR2: SGHTA, FQGNSA. The CDR3 contains 17 residues. With 5 bases removed from V and 8 bases from J, the gap between germline ends came to 25 bases. This chain's CDR3 is CASSPRRGGGPRDEQFF. The CDR3 DNA follows: TGTGCCAGCAGCCCCCGGCGTGGAGGGGGGCCGCGGGATGAGCAGTTCTTC.

The chain employs TRBV6-6 and TRBJ2-7; TRBD1 might be the D (6 bases). This CDR3 comprises 14 residues. Trimming cost V 5 bases and J 2 bases, with 13 bases left between them. CDR1 MNHNY and CDR2 SVGAGI come from the germline V gene (reference sequence). CDR3 nucleotide sequence: TGTGCCAGCAGTCGGACAGACCCAACCTACGAGCAGTACTTC. This sequence encodes CASSRTDPTYEQYF.

The chain combines TRBV7-8 with TRBJ1-5; D gene ambiguous. Germline loops: CDR1 SGHVS, CDR2 FQNEAQ. V gave up 8 bases and J gave up 5 bases, with 16 bases separating them. This CDR3 has 14 amino acids. In nucleotides, the CDR3 is TGTGCCAGCGCAGTTAGCAACCGAGATCAGCCCCAGCATTTT. Residues: CASAVSNRDQPQHF.

The chain carries TRBV7-2 and TRBJ2-7; D is ambiguous. This CDR3 region has 11 residues. The V gene's germline CDR1 is SGHTA and CDR2 FQGNSA. V was clipped by 3 bases and J by 4 bases, with 4 bases between them. The CDR3 DNA follows: TGTGCCAGCAGCTTGAGGTACGAGCAGTACTTC. Protein sequence: CASSLRYEQYF.

CDR3 sequence reads: CASSLRQGRDTGELFF. DNA for the CDR3: TGTGCCAGCAGTTTACGACAGGGGCGGGACACCGGGGAGCTGTTTTTT. V is TRBV6-6 and J is TRBJ2-2; TRBD1 agrees at 8 bases. CDR3 length: 16 residues. The germline CDR1 and CDR2 sequences are MNHNY and SVGAGI (reference sequence). V lost 4 bases, J lost 3 bases, and 7 bases stayed unmatched.

This clone was counted a few times. The CDR3 sequence: CASSSLRDRGGELFF. The DNA for the CDR3 is TGTGCCAGCAGTTCGCTCCGGGACCGAGGGGGGGAGCTGTTTTTT. The V call is TRBV28, the J call TRBJ2-2; D is possibly TRBD1 or TRBD2 (5 bases each). Germline CDR1 and CDR2: MDHEN and SYDVKM. This CDR3 has 15 residues. The V gene lost 4 bases and the J gene lost 8 bases, with 17 bases spanning the gap.

The V call is TRBV9, the J call TRBJ2-5, with 8 bases that match TRBD1. The J call is in doubt because the DNA end fits TRBJ2-7 better. This CDR3 is 13 amino acids long. Germline loops: CDR1 SGDLS, CDR2 YYNGEE. Here the CDR3 DNA reads TGTGCCAGCAGCCCAGCAGGGGGCCACGAGCAGTACTTC. It encodes CASSPAGGHEQYF.

V is TRBV7-2 and J is TRBJ2-1; unclear D gene. CDR1 is SGHTA and CDR2 is FQGNSA in the germline V gene. The V end lost 1 base, the J end lost 9 bases, and 16 bases lay between the germline ends. CDR3 size: 15 residues. CDR3 sequence reads: CASSLDWSPQREQFF. CDR3 nucleotides: TGTGCCAGCAGCTTAGATTGGTCTCCTCAACGTGAGCAGTTCTTC.

Written as DNA, the CDR3 is TGTGCCAGCAGTGCTAGCGGGACGAACACCGGGGAGCTGTTTTTT. Its protein product is CASSASGTNTGELFF. This sequence joins TRBV6-4 and TRBJ2-2; 9 bases fit TRBD2. J lost 0 bases, V lost 4 bases, and 0 bases had no gene match. This CDR3 is built from 15 residues. Germline assignment: CDR1 MRHNA and CDR2 SNTAGT.

J is TRBJ2-5 and V is TRBV6-6; 11 bases map to TRBD2. Germline loops: CDR1 MNHNY, CDR2 SVGAGI (reference sequence). The V and J ends lost 4 bases and 5 bases, in that order; junction bases with no gene match: 6. The CDR3 sequence is 15 residues long. The CDR3 loop reads CASSSKTSGVETQYF. CDR3 nucleotide sequence: TGTGCCAGCAGTTCGAAGACTAGCGGGGTGGAGACCCAGTACTTC.

The CDR3 region is CASSVGNTEAFF. The CDR3 DNA reads as TGCGCCAGCAGTGTGGGGAACACTGAAGCTTTCTTT. The chain uses TRBV10-2 and TRBJ1-1; no definite D call. Trimming left V 4 bases short and J 1 base short, with 4 bases between. The CDR3 extends over 12 amino acids. Looked up from germline, CDR1 is WSHSY and CDR2 is SAAADI.

The chain employs TRBV30 and TRBJ1-1; D remains ambiguous. The CDR3 sequence is 12 residues long. From germline, CDR1 is GTSNPN and CDR2 SVGIG (reference sequence). V dropped 1 base and J dropped 11 bases, with 14 bases sitting between them. In DNA form, the CDR3 reads TGTGCCTGGAGTGGAGGGCAGGTCCGGGCTTTCTTT. It is translated as CAWSGGQVRAFF.

The rearrangement uses TRBV7-6 and TRBJ2-3, with 10 bases aligning to TRBD2. Germline V lookup: CDR1 SGHVS, CDR2 FNYEAQ. The CDR3 has 16 residues. J lost 0 bases, V lost 2 bases, and 2 bases had no gene match. CDR3 coding DNA: TGTGCCAGCAGCTTAAGCGGGGGGGTAAGCACAGATACGCAGTATTTT. Its protein product is CASSLSGGVSTDTQYF.

The chain employs TRBV4-3 and TRBJ1-6; TRBD1 is a possible D gene (5 bases). Germline CDR1 reads LGHNA; CDR2 reads YSLEER. The CDR3 loop spans 16 amino acids. V dropped 0 bases and J dropped 6 bases, with 12 bases sitting between them. CDR3 DNA: TGCGCCAGCAGCCAAGATCTGGGACGGTCTAATTCACCCCTCCACTTT. It is translated as CASSQDLGRSNSPLHF.

The V call is TRBV5-6, the J call TRBJ2-5, with no clear D. The germline V and J ends were trimmed by 0 bases and 5 bases, with 2 bases remaining between them. Germline values: CDR1 SGHDT, CDR2 YYEEEE. This CDR3 is built from 11 residues. The CDR3 nucleotides are TGTGCCAGCAGCTTGGCTGAGACCCAGTACTTC. Translation gives CASSLAETQYF.

This clone has just one count. The V call is TRBV5-6, the J call TRBJ1-6; D not certain. The germline V and J ends were trimmed by 3 bases and 5 bases, with 9 bases remaining between them. Germline values: CDR1 SGHDT, CDR2 YYEEEE. There are 14 residues in the CDR3. The CDR3 bases are TGTGCCAGCAGCTCCCGGGAAGATAATTCACCCCTCCACTTT. Encoded protein: CASSSREDNSPLHF.

The CDR3: CASSLGQSEAFF. The CDR3 nucleotides read TGCGCCAGCAGCCTCGGACAGAGTGAAGCTTTCTTT. The chain uses TRBV5-1 and TRBJ1-1; a weak D match, TRBD1 (6 bases). Trimming left V 4 bases short and J 7 bases short, with 11 bases between. The CDR3 consists of 12 residues. Germline assignment: CDR1 SGHRS and CDR2 YFSETQ.

The table lists this clone with a few counts. The chain links TRBV18 to TRBJ1-1; the D gene is possibly TRBD1 (5 bases). The V end lost 0 bases, the J end lost 8 bases, and 10 bases lay between the germline ends. This CDR3 region has 13 residues. Germline CDR1 KGHSH, CDR2 LQKENI. The CDR3: CASSPPGGWEAFF. The CDR3 DNA reads as TGTGCCAGCTCACCACCGGGGGGTTGGGAAGCTTTCTTT.

The V gene is TRBV4-1, the J gene TRBJ1-5; no clear D. Trimming pared 4 bases from V and 2 bases from J, leaving 9 bases between. From germline, CDR1 is MGHRA and CDR2 YSYEKL. The CDR3 is 14 residues long. The CDR3 is CASSPRTGNQPQHF. CDR3 in DNA: TGCGCCAGCAGCCCTCGGACGGGCAATCAGCCCCAGCATTTT.

This chain connects TRBV5-5 to TRBJ2-1, with a weak D call TRBD1 (5 bases). V shed 4 bases and J shed 4 bases, with 15 bases lying between them. The CDR3 runs 15 residues. Germline loops: CDR1 SGHKS, CDR2 YYEKEE (reference sequence). This CDR3 reads CASSHWGADYNEQFF. The DNA of the CDR3 is TGTGCCAGCAGCCATTGGGGCGCAGATTACAATGAGCAGTTCTTC.

The chain joins TRBV28 to TRBJ2-7; no clear D gene. The CDR3 loop spans 14 amino acids. V lost 6 bases and J 1 base, leaving 13 bases between the germline ends. Germline V CDR1 and CDR2: MDHEN, SYDVKM. The DNA for the CDR3 is TGTGCCAGCAGGATGACAATCCCTTCCTACGAGCAGTACTTC. Translation gives CASRMTIPSYEQYF.

V is TRBV15 and J is TRBJ1-6, with 9 bases identical to TRBD1. This CDR3 has 16 amino acids. The J segment lost 11 bases and the V segment lost 1 base, leaving 9 bases of the junction unmatched. Germline V gene lookup returns CDR1 LNHNV and CDR2 YYDKDF (reference sequence). The CDR3 is CATSRGGGTGRTPLHF. In DNA form, the CDR3 reads TGTGCCACCAGCAGAGGAGGCGGGACAGGGAGGACACCCCTCCACTTT.

The J gene is TRBJ2-7, the V gene TRBV11-3; a weak D match, TRBD1 (7 bases). Germline V gene lookup returns CDR1 SGHNT and CDR2 YENEEA. The CDR3 covers 15 residues. Trimming took 5 bases from V and 4 from J, leaving 18 bases between them. For the CDR3, the DNA is TGTGCCAGCAGCCGAAATGACAGGGACTTGTACGAGCAGTACTTC. It encodes CASSRNDRDLYEQYF.

The J gene is TRBJ2-1, the V gene TRBV19, with D perhaps matching TRBD2 (6 bases). Germline loops: CDR1 LNHDA, CDR2 SQIVND (reference sequence). Deletions cut 1 base from V and 0 bases from J, with 16 bases between. The CDR3 contains 18 residues. CDR3 sequence reads: CASSIGWRGSSSYNEQFF. As DNA, the CDR3 is TGTGCCAGTAGTATAGGGTGGCGGGGATCGAGCTCCTACAATGAGCAGTTCTTC.

The V call is TRBV2, the J call TRBJ2-7; the D is unclear. Germline V CDR1 and CDR2: SNHLY, FYNNEI. Trimming pared 6 bases from V and 4 bases from J, leaving 7 bases between. The CDR3 length is 11 residues. The chain's CDR3 is CASRGYYEQYF. The CDR3 DNA sequence: TGTGCCAGCAGGGGGTATTACGAGCAGTACTTC.

Points on this clone: The same CDR3 is also encoded by other DNA sequences in this sample. This sequence joins TRBV7-3 and TRBJ2-1, with D uncertain. Per the germline V gene, CDR1 is SGHTA and CDR2 is FQGTGA. V shed 5 bases and J shed 8 bases, with 13 bases lying between them. The CDR3 has 13 amino acids. CDR3 sequence reads: CASSPSRGYEQFF. The CDR3 DNA is TGTGCCAGCAGCCCTTCCCGTGGGTATGAGCAGTTCTTC. Full variable domain (outside the CDR3, taken from reference TRBV7-3 and TRBJ2-1): GAGVSQTPSNKVTEKGKYVELRCDPISGHTALYWYRQSLGQGPEFLIYFQGTGAADDSGLPNDRFFAVRPEGSVSTLKIQRTERGDSAVYLCASSPSRGYEQFFGPGTRLTVL.